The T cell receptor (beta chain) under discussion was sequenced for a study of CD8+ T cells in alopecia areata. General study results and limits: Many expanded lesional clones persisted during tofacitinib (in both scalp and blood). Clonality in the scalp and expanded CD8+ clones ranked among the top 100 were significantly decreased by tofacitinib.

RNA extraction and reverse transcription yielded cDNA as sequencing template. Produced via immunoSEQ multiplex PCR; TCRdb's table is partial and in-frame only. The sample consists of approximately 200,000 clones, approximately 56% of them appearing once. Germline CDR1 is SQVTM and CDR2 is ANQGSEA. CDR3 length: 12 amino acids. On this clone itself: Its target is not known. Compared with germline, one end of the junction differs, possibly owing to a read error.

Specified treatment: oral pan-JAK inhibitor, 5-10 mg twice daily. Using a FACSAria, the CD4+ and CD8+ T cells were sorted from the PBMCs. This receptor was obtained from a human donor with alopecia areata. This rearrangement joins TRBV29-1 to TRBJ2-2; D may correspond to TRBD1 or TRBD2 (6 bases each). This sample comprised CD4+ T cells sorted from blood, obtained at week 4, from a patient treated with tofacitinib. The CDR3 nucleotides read TGCAGCGTTCAAGAGGGGGGCGGGGAGCTGTTTTTT. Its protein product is CSVQEGGGELFF.